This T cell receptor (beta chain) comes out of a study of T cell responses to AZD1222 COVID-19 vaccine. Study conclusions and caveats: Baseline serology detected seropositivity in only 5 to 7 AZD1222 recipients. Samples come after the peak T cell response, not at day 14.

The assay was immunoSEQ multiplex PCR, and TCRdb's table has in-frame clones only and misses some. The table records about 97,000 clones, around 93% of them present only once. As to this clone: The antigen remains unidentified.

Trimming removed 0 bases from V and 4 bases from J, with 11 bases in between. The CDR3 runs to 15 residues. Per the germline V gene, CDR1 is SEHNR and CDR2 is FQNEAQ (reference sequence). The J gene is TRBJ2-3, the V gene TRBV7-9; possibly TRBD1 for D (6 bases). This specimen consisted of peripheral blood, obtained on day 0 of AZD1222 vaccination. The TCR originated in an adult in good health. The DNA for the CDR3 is TGTGCCAGCAGCTTAGCGGGGGCCTTCCCAGATACGCAGTATTTT. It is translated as CASSLAGAFPDTQYF.